This T cell receptor beta chain was identified in a study of cytomegalovirus exposure and HLA in healthy donors. With 1 base clipped from V and 0 bases from J, the junction kept 3 bases outside the gene matches. This CDR3 has 15 amino acids. In germline, CDR1 is SGHNT, CDR2 YYREEE (reference sequence). Clones were read by immunoSEQ multiplex PCR, and TCRdb kept only the in-frame ones, dropping some. The repertoire holds 150,000 or so clones, with about nine tenths as singletons. Findings of the study overall: The classifier was said to identify cytomegalovirus status with high specificity and sensitivity. Investigators reported 150 to 200 TCR beta chains as tied to cytomegalovirus.

Points on this clone: The antigen is unknown.

The gene calls are TRBV5-4 and TRBJ2-7; the match to TRBD2 covers 8 bases. This clonotype was obtained from a woman aged 25 to 39 in good health and CMV-seropositive. The sample comprised PBMCs. CDR3 sequence reads: CASSLSLADSYEQYF. CDR3 nucleotides: TGTGCCAGCAGCTTGTCACTAGCGGACTCCTACGAGCAGTACTTC.